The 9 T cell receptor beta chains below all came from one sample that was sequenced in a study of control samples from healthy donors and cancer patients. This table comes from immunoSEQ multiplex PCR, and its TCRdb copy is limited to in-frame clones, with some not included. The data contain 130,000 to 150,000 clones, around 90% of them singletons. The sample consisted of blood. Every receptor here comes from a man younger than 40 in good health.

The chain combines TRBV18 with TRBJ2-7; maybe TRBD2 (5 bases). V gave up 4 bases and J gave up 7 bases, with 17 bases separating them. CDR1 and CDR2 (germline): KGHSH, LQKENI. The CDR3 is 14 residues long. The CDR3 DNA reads TGTGCCAGCTCACTTTTGGCGGGCTTCGAGGAGCAGTACTTC. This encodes CASSLLAGFEEQYF.

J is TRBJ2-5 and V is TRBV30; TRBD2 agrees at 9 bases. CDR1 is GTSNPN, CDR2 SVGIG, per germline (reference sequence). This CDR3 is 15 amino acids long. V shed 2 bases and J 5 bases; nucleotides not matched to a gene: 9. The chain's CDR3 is CAWSPTSGRWETQYF. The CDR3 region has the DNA TGTGCCTGGAGTCCGACCAGCGGGAGGTGGGAGACCCAGTACTTC.

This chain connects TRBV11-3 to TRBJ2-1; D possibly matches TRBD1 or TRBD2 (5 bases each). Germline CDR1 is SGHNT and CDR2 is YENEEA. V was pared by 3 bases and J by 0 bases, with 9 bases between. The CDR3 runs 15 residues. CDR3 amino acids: CASSFSGGSYNEQFF. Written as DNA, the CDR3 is TGTGCCAGCAGCTTCAGTGGGGGCTCCTACAATGAGCAGTTCTTC. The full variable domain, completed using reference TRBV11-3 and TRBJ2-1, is EAGVVQSPRYKIIEKKQPVAFWCNPISGHNTLYWYLQNLGQGPELLIRYENEEAVDDSQLPKDRFSAERLKGVDSTLKIQPAELGDSAVYLCASSFSGGSYNEQFFGPGTRLTVL.

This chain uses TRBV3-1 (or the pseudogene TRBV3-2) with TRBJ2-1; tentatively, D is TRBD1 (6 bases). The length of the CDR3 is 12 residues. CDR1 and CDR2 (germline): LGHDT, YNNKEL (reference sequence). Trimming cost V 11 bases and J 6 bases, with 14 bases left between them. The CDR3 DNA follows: TGTGCCTCCGCGCGGACAGCCAATGAGCAGTTCTTC. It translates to CASARTANEQFF.

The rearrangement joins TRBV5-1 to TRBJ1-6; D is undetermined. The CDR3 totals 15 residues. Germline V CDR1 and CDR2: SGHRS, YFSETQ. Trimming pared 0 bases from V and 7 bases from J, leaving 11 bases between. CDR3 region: CASSLDPHGNSPLHF. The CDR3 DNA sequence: TGCGCCAGCAGCTTGGACCCTCATGGGAATTCACCCCTCCACTTT.

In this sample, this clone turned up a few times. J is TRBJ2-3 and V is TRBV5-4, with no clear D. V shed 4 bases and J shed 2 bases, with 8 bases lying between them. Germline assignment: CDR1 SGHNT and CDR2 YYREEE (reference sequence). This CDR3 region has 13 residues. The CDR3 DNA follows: TGTGCCAGCAGCCTGAGAGACACAGATACGCAGTATTTT. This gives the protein CASSLRDTDTQYF.

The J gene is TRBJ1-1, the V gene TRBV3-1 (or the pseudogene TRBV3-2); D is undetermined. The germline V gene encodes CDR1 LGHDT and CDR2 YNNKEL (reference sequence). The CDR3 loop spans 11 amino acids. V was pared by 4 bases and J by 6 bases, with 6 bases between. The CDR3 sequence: CASSRGPEAFF. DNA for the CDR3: TGTGCCAGCAGCCGAGGGCCTGAAGCTTTCTTT.

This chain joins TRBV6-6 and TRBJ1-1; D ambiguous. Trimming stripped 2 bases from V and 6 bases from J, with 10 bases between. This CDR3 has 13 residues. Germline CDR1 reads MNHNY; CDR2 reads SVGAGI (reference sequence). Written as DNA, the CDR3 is TGTGCCAGCAGTTACCTGGGTCAGGCTGAAGCTTTCTTT. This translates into CASSYLGQAEAFF.

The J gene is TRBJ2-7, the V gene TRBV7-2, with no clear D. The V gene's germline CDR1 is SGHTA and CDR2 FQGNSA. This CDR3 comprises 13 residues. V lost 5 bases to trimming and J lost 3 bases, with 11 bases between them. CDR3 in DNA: TGTGCCAGCAGCCCCCAGACCGGCTACGAGCAGTACTTC. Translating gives CASSPQTGYEQYF.